A single sample is the source of the 25 T cell receptor beta chains below, sequenced in a study of blood T cell repertoires in COVID-19. Measured with immunoSEQ multiplex PCR; TCRdb has only the in-frame clones, and not every one. The sample carries more than 40,000 clones, approximately 90% recorded once. The sequenced sample consisted of peripheral blood. All receptors come from a man aged 65-85 years with acute or convalescent COVID-19.

This clone was seen once. The rearrangement uses TRBV4-1 and TRBJ1-1, with 9 bases aligning to TRBD1. Germline V CDR1 and CDR2: MGHRA, YSYEKL. The CDR3 runs 15 residues. The V gene end was trimmed by 1 base and the J gene end by 7 bases; junction bases not matched to a gene: 7. In nucleotides, the CDR3 is TGCGCCAGCAGCCAAGGGACAGGGGTGTTCCTTGAAGCTTTCTTT. Encoded protein: CASSQGTGVFLEAFF.

CDR3 coding DNA: TGTGCCAGCAGTTTCGGCTATGGCTACACCTTC. Its translation: CASSFGYGYTF. The V call is TRBV28, the J call TRBJ1-2; D unresolved. The length of the CDR3 is 11 residues. Germline CDR1 and CDR2: MDHEN and SYDVKM. Trimming pared 3 bases from V and 4 bases from J, leaving 3 bases between.

This clone was counted a single time. The chain uses TRBV2 and TRBJ2-2; 12 bases are a match to TRBD1. The CDR3 loop spans 15 amino acids. Germline CDR1 and CDR2: SNHLY and FYNNEI. With 7 bases clipped from V and 4 bases from J, the junction kept 4 bases outside the gene matches. This CDR3 is CASKMGQGATGELFF. Here the CDR3 DNA reads TGTGCCAGCAAAATGGGACAGGGGGCCACCGGGGAGCTGTTTTTT. Drawing the rest from reference TRBV2 and TRBJ2-2, the complete variable domain is EPEVTQTPSHQVTQMGQEVILRCVPISNHLYFYWYRQILGQKVEFLVSFYNNEISEKSEIFDDQFSVERPDGSNFTLKIRSTKLEDSAMYFCASKMGQGATGELFFGEGSRLTVL.

CDR3 region: CASSLRRQETQYF. For the CDR3, the DNA is TGCGCCAGCAGCTTGAGGAGGCAAGAGACCCAGTACTTC. The genes are TRBV5-1 and TRBJ2-5; a possible D gene is TRBD2 (5 bases). Germline V gives CDR1 SGHRS, CDR2 YFSETQ. This CDR3 comprises 13 residues. Trimming pared 1 base from V and 2 bases from J, leaving 6 bases between.

The chain links TRBV24-1 to TRBJ2-2, with D perhaps TRBD1 (6 bases). CDR1 is KGHDR, CDR2 SFDVKD, per germline. This CDR3 has 16 residues. The V and J ends lost 3 bases and 2 bases respectively, with 12 bases between them. CDR3 protein: CATSDPTGSNTGELFF. The CDR3 nucleotides are TGTGCCACCAGTGATCCAACAGGGTCTAACACCGGGGAGCTGTTTTTT.

V is TRBV7-9 and J is TRBJ2-3, with 8 bases lining up with TRBD2. CDR1 and CDR2 from the germline V gene are SEHNR and FQNEAQ (reference sequence). V shed 5 bases and J 1 base; nucleotides not matched to a gene: 5. The CDR3 loop spans 15 amino acids. The CDR3 DNA is TGTGCCAGCAGCCCGAGGCGGGGGGGCACAGATACGCAGTATTTT. It specifies CASSPRRGGTDTQYF.

This chain connects TRBV4-1 to TRBJ2-1, with a weak D call TRBD2 (5 bases). V lost 0 bases and J lost 8, with 20 bases in between. In germline, CDR1 is MGHRA, CDR2 YSYEKL. This CDR3 region has 17 residues. The CDR3 loop reads CASSQDIAIPLLHEQFF. In DNA form, the CDR3 reads TGCGCCAGCAGCCAAGATATAGCGATACCCCTCTTACATGAGCAGTTCTTC.

V gene TRBV7-8 combines with J gene TRBJ2-7; D is perhaps TRBD2 (5 bases). V lost 6 bases and J lost 0, with 12 bases in between. Germline V gene sequence: CDR1 SGHVS, CDR2 FQNEAQ. This CDR3 has 14 residues. CDR3 DNA sequence: TGTGCCAGCAGGAATCGGGGTGCCTCCTACGAGCAGTACTTC. Its protein is CASRNRGASYEQYF.

The gene calls are TRBV6-5 and TRBJ1-2, with a weak D call TRBD1 (6 bases). Trimming took 6 bases from V and 0 from J, leaving 14 bases between them. CDR1 is MNHEY and CDR2 is SVGAGI in the germline V gene. The CDR3 has 15 residues. The CDR3 sequence is CASSALGASNYGYTF. The DNA for the CDR3 is TGTGCCAGCAGCGCATTGGGGGCTTCTAACTATGGCTACACCTTC.

This rearrangement joins TRBV4-1 to TRBJ2-1; 9 bases are a match to TRBD2. J was trimmed by 1 base and V by 1 base; bases with no gene match: 11. Germline lookup yields CDR1 MGHRA and CDR2 YSYEKL. This CDR3 has 19 residues. The CDR3 nucleotides read TGCGCCAGCAGCCAAGTAGGGCTAGCGGGGTCAGCTTCCTACAATGAGCAGTTCTTC. Its protein product is CASSQVGLAGSASYNEQFF.

This rearrangement joins TRBV4-1 to TRBJ1-2; 8 positions agree with TRBD1. The CDR3 has 15 amino acids. CDR1 is MGHRA and CDR2 is YSYEKL in the germline V gene. V shed 5 bases and J 3 bases; nucleotides not matched to a gene: 8. The CDR3 here is CASSLEDRAYYGYTF. DNA of the CDR3: TGCGCCAGCAGCTTAGAGGACAGGGCGTACTATGGCTACACCTTC.

The chain combines TRBV18 with TRBJ2-2; D unresolved. V lost 6 bases and J lost 0, with 8 bases in between. Germline V gene sequence: CDR1 KGHSH, CDR2 LQKENI. CDR3 length: 14 residues. Here the CDR3 DNA reads TGTGCCAGCTCCCCTACAGCGAACACCGGGGAGCTGTTTTTT. This gives the protein CASSPTANTGELFF.

The V call is TRBV11-3, the J call TRBJ2-1, with a tentative D call TRBD1 (6 bases). CDR3 length: 12 residues. Germline CDR1 and CDR2: SGHNT and YENEEA. V lost 5 bases, J lost 15 bases, and 17 bases lay in between. The CDR3: CASSISQGVLFF. CDR3 coding DNA: TGTGCCAGCAGCATATCACAGGGAGTGTTGTTCTTC.

This clone was recorded once. The chain uses TRBV6-5 and TRBJ1-4; unclear D gene. The CDR3 totals 15 residues. V shed 3 bases and J shed 0 bases, with 8 bases lying between them. Germline V lookup: CDR1 MNHEY, CDR2 SVGAGI. The CDR3 spells CASSYNGATNEKLFF. DNA of the CDR3: TGTGCCAGCAGTTATAACGGAGCAACTAATGAAAAACTGTTTTTT.

The rearrangement links TRBV10-2 to TRBJ1-1; D perhaps matches TRBD1 (5 bases). The CDR3 sequence is 12 residues long. Germline values: CDR1 WSHSY, CDR2 SAAADI. The V end lost 3 bases, the J end lost 10 bases, and 12 bases lay between the germline ends. CDR3 residues: CASSERGGLAFF. The CDR3 DNA is TGCGCCAGCAGTGAAAGGGGAGGGTTAGCTTTCTTT.

The chain employs TRBV9 and TRBJ1-2; TRBD1 agrees at 7 bases. Germline assignment: CDR1 SGDLS and CDR2 YYNGEE. The CDR3 is 16 amino acids. J lost 7 bases, V lost 0 bases, and 12 bases had no gene match. The CDR3 is CASSVGGGGGAGGYTF. The DNA for the CDR3 is TGTGCCAGCAGCGTAGGAGGTGGAGGGGGCGCTGGTGGCTACACCTTC.

V and J are TRBV7-2 and TRBJ1-6; D unresolved. The V gene lost 1 base and the J gene lost 4 bases, with 11 bases spanning the gap. Germline loops: CDR1 SGHTA, CDR2 FQGNSA. This CDR3 has 16 residues. The CDR3 region has the DNA TGTGCCAGCAGCTTAGGAGCGACGGGATATAATTCACCCCTCCACTTT. Translated: CASSLGATGYNSPLHF.

This sequence joins TRBV30 and TRBJ2-2; D is possibly TRBD2 (5 bases). Germline values: CDR1 GTSNPN, CDR2 SVGIG (reference sequence). The CDR3 is 17 residues long. Trimming pared 0 bases from V and 4 bases from J, leaving 18 bases between. CDR3 DNA sequence: TGTGCCTGGAGTGTAGACGTGGTCGGGGTGACCACCGGGGAGCTGTTTTTT. As protein: CAWSVDVVGVTTGELFF.

The chain uses TRBV18 and TRBJ2-3; 8 bases line up with TRBD2. The CDR3 is made up of 15 amino acids. Looked up from germline, CDR1 is KGHSH and CDR2 is LQKENI. V gave up 6 bases and J gave up 1 base; unmatched junction bases: 6. This CDR3 reads CASSPGGGGTDTQYF. DNA of the CDR3: TGTGCCAGCTCTCCCGGGGGGGGCGGCACAGATACGCAGTATTTT.

In nucleotides, the CDR3 is TGTGCCAGCTCATCGATCCCCACCGTCATTGGGGCAAAAGGTGGCGAGCAGTACTTC. Its translation is CASSSIPTVIGAKGGEQYF. The chain employs TRBV18 and TRBJ2-7, with a weak D call TRBD1 (5 bases). Germline CDR1 reads KGHSH; CDR2 reads LQKENI. CDR3 size: 19 residues. Trimming left V 5 bases short and J 6 bases short, with 32 bases between.

The chain carries TRBV19 and TRBJ1-2; the D gene is possibly TRBD1 (6 bases). The CDR3 sequence is 15 residues long. The germline V and J ends were trimmed by 2 bases and 5 bases, with 15 bases remaining between them. Germline values: CDR1 LNHDA, CDR2 SQIVND (reference sequence). CDR3 DNA: TGTGCCAGTAGTATAACCCACGGGACAAATTATGGCTACACCTTC. As protein: CASSITHGTNYGYTF.

The V call is TRBV6-1, the J call TRBJ2-5; 8 bases map to TRBD2. CDR1 MNHNS and CDR2 SASEGT come from the germline V gene. With V trimmed by 2 bases and J by 5 bases, 7 bases remained unmatched. This CDR3 has 15 amino acids. CDR3 nucleotide sequence: TGTGCCAGCAGTGAAACGACGGGGGGGCCCGAGACCCAGTACTTC. It is translated as CASSETTGGPETQYF.

The chain recombines TRBV7-2 with TRBJ1-6, with D possibly being TRBD1 (6 bases). The CDR3 is made up of 15 amino acids. Germline V lookup: CDR1 SGHTA, CDR2 FQGNSA. V was clipped by 5 bases and J by 2 bases, with 10 bases between them. The CDR3 DNA reads TGTGCCAGCAGCCCAGGACAGACCTATAATTCACCCCTCCACTTT. Protein product: CASSPGQTYNSPLHF.

The chain employs TRBV5-8 and TRBJ1-5, with D possibly TRBD1 on 5 matching bases. This CDR3 spans 17 amino acids. V was shortened by 2 bases and J by 0 bases, with 15 bases between the two germline ends. Germline V gene sequence: CDR1 SGHTS, CDR2 YDEGEE. The CDR3 coding sequence is TGTGCCAGCAGCTTTCTCCTAGACAGTTATAGCAATCAGCCCCAGCATTTT. This translates into CASSFLLDSYSNQPQHF.

This chain links TRBV28 with TRBJ1-4; a possible D gene is TRBD1 (6 bases). Germline loops: CDR1 MDHEN, CDR2 SYDVKM. This CDR3 has 16 residues. V was pared by 2 bases and J by 3 bases, with 13 bases between. In DNA, the CDR3 is TGTGCCAGCAGTTTAGGACAGTTAGGGGCTAATGAAAAACTGTTTTTT. It translates to CASSLGQLGANEKLFF.